This T cell receptor (beta chain) was sequenced during a study of siplizumab effects on memory and regulatory T cells. Study-wide results and caveats: A small minority of alloreactive clones were mapped to unstimulated subsets.

The germline gives CDR1 MNHNS, CDR2 SASEGT. This CDR3 comprises 15 residues. The junction had 6 bases not matched to a gene; V was cut back by 3 bases and J by 6 bases. The table came from immunoSEQ multiplex PCR; TCRdb's copy has only in-frame clones and leaves some out. The table lists around 100,000 clones, 85% to 95% of them singletons. Comment on this clone: Its specificity is unknown.

The sequenced material came from non-Treg CD4+ T cells sorted from blood. This receptor was identified in a human donor in good health. The rearrangement links TRBV6-1 to TRBJ2-2; 8 bases align to TRBD1. The CDR3 DNA reads TGTGCCAGCAGTGAGCAGGGGGCGATCGCCGGGGAGCTGTTTTTT. Translation gives CASSEQGAIAGELFF.